This TCR beta chain stems from a study of T-cell reconstitution after alpha-beta-depleted transplantation in children. Unique molecular identifiers were used to barcode this TCRbeta library. TCRdb fed the PCR reads into MiXCR, producing one record per CDR3 protein. The data hold a few hundred thousand distinct CDR3 sequences, with around 25% observed a single time. This clonotype occurred a few times. The sequences come from PBMCs, mostly from graft donor cells, collected 180 days after TCRalphabeta/CD19-depleted stem cell transplant. The source of this sequence is a male patient younger than 18 who had a stem cell transplant for acute lymphoblastic leukemia, so the T cells may come from the graft donor.

The CDR3 spells CASRSRWSLSYNEQFF. The CDR3, as DNA: TGTGCCAGCAGGTCCCGTTGGAGCCTCTCCTACAATGAGCAGTTCTTC. V gene TRBV11-2 combines with J gene TRBJ2-1; D gene uncertain. The CDR3 contains 16 residues. V was clipped by 6 bases and J by 0 bases, with 15 bases between them. CDR1 and CDR2 (germline): SGHAT, FQNNGV.